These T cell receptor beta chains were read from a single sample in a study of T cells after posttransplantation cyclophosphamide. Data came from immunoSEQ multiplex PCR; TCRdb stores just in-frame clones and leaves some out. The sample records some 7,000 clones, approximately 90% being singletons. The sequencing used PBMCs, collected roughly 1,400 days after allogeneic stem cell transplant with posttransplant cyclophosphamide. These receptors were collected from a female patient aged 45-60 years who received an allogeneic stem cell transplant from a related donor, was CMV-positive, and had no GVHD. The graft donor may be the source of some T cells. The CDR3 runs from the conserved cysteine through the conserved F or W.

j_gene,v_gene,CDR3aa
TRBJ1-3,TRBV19,CASSIDGAAGNTIYF
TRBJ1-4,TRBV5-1,CASSAGDRGFGEKLFF
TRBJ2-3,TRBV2,CASRKSGRAADTQYF
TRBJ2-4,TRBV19,CASSIIGEGMDIQYF
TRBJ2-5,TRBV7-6,CASSFAEQETQYF
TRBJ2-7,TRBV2,CATLGLAGSYEQYF
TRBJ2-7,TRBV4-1,CASSQYAGGNYEQYF
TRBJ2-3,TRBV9,CASSRPDTSSTDTQYF
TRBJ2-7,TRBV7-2,CASSLDPGQAHEQYF
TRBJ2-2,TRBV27,CASSQISGNGNTGELFF
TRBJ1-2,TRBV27,CASSAYRDRDGYTF
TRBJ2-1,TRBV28,CASSKSGGIFNEQFF
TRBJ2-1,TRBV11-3,CASSPSPGLYNEQFF
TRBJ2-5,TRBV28,CASSLPGTGALETQYF
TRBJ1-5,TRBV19,CASSIRTAQPQHF
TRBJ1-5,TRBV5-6,CASSLDRGQPQHF
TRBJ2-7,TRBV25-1,CATNPGQGASEQYF
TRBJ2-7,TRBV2,CASSEPSGVSYEQYF
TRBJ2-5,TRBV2,CASSRASGRAVETQYF
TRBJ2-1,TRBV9,CASSVGLNQINEQFF
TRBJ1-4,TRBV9,CASSGLPRRGLEKLFF